This T cell receptor beta chain came from a study of T cell responses to AZD1222 COVID-19 vaccine. Study-wide points: CD4 TCRs associated with vaccination spanned spike, dominating at 160-218 and 743-854. The breadth and depth of Spike-specific TCRs increased once two AZD1222 doses had been given. Most donors were white British, females outnumbered males, and clonal diversity was possibly underestimated. At study baseline, merely more than 5 AZD1222 recipients were seropositive.

Trimming cost V 5 bases and J 4 bases; bases outside gene matches: 10. Germline V CDR1 and CDR2: SGHVS, FQNEAQ. This CDR3 contains 15 residues. For this clone: The antigen remains undetermined.

Measured with immunoSEQ multiplex PCR; TCRdb has only the in-frame clones, and not every one. The sample has 90,000 to 120,000 clones; 89% are singletons. Specimen: peripheral blood, collected on day 0 of MenACWY control vaccination. This TCR was sampled from an adult in good health. The rearrangement joins TRBV7-8 to TRBJ1-1; TRBD1 agrees at 7 bases. CDR3 region: CASSPRQGSGTEAFF. The DNA of the CDR3 is TGTGCCAGCAGCCCCCGACAGGGCTCGGGCACTGAAGCTTTCTTT.